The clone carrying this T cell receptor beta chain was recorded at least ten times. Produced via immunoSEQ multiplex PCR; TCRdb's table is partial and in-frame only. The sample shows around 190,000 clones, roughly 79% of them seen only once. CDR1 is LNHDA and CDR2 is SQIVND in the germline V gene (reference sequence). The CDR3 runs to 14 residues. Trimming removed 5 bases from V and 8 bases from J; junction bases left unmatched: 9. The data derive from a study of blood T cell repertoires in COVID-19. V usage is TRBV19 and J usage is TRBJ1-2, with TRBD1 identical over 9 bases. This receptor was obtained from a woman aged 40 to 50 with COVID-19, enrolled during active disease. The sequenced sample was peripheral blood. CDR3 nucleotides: TGTGCCAGTAGTTCCAGGGGACAGGGTTTCGGCTACACCTTC. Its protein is CASSSRGQGFGYTF.